The 23 T cell receptor beta chains below were found in one sample sequenced in a study of T cell responses to AZD1222 COVID-19 vaccine. The table came from immunoSEQ multiplex PCR; TCRdb's copy has only in-frame clones and leaves some out. The table lists 90,000 or so clones, over 85% of them singletons, with roughly 5.2% in the top ten. The sample here was peripheral blood, taken 28 days after the second AZD1222 dose. The receptors come from an adult who received the AZD1222 COVID-19 vaccine.

The chain employs TRBV9 and TRBJ2-1, with D uncertain. V lost 0 bases and J lost 2, with 9 bases in between. This CDR3 is built from 15 residues. The germline V gene encodes CDR1 SGDLS and CDR2 YYNGEE. CDR3 DNA sequence: TGTGCCAGCAGCGTAGAGGGCGGTCCCTACAATGAGCAGTTCTTC. Protein product: CASSVEGGPYNEQFF.

This clone was counted a single time. CDR3 DNA sequence: TGTGCCAGCAGCTGGGGGGCGAACACAGATACGCAGTATTTT. Translation: CASSWGANTDTQYF. This chain links TRBV11-2 with TRBJ2-3; TRBD1 or TRBD2 may be the D gene (6 bases each). CDR1 is SGHAT and CDR2 is FQNNGV in the germline V gene. This CDR3 is built from 14 residues. V lost 4 bases, J lost 2 bases, and 10 bases lay in between.

This sequence joins TRBV7-8 and TRBJ2-1; D is unclear. Trimming removed 5 bases from V and 4 bases from J, with 12 bases in between. Germline CDR1 SGHVS, CDR2 FQNEAQ. The CDR3 is 14 amino acids. CDR3 in DNA: TGTGCCAGCAGCGCAGAGCTGCAATACAATGAGCAGTTCTTC. Translating gives CASSAELQYNEQFF.

The J gene is TRBJ1-6, the V gene TRBV6-5; no clear D. Trimming left V 6 bases short and J 2 bases short, with 11 bases between. Germline-derived CDR1 and CDR2 are MNHEY and SVGAGI. CDR3 length: 15 residues. In DNA, the CDR3 is TGTGCCAGCAGCGGCGCCTCGCCCTATAATTCACCCCTCCACTTT. Translated: CASSGASPYNSPLHF.

The V gene is TRBV7-9, the J gene TRBJ1-4; tentatively, D is TRBD1 (6 bases). Germline loops: CDR1 SEHNR, CDR2 FQNEAQ (reference sequence). The germline V and J ends were trimmed by 1 base and 6 bases, with 9 bases remaining between them. The CDR3 loop spans 14 amino acids. The CDR3 DNA reads as TGTGCCAGCAGCTTAGAGGGGGGACATGAAAAACTGTTTTTT. Translation gives CASSLEGGHEKLFF.

This chain joins TRBV6-5 and TRBJ1-2; D is undetermined. This CDR3 is built from 14 residues. Germline lookup yields CDR1 MNHEY and CDR2 SVGAGI. V was cut by 6 bases and J by 1 base, with 12 bases left in between. The CDR3 sequence: CASSAGAVNYGYTF. The CDR3 region has the DNA TGTGCCAGCAGCGCCGGTGCCGTTAACTATGGCTACACCTTC.

The V call is TRBV4-2, the J call TRBJ2-2; TRBD2 matches at 9 bases. This CDR3 is built from 12 residues. J lost 15 bases, V lost 2 bases, and 4 bases had no gene match. Germline V gene data show CDR1 as LGHNA and CDR2 as YNFKEQ. The CDR3 loop reads CASSQLAGKMFF. DNA of the CDR3: TGTGCCAGCAGCCAACTAGCGGGGAAGATGTTTTTT.

The V call is TRBV6-1, the J call TRBJ1-5; no clear D gene. V was trimmed by 3 bases and J by 6 bases, leaving 9 bases between them. The CDR3 has 13 amino acids. Germline CDR1 MNHNS, CDR2 SASEGT. The CDR3 coding sequence is TGTGCCAGCAGTGAGGAGGTAGGTCAGCCCCAGCATTTT. Amino acids: CASSEEVGQPQHF.

The rearrangement links TRBV19 to TRBJ2-4; 7 positions match TRBD2. The germline gives CDR1 LNHDA, CDR2 SQIVND (reference sequence). The CDR3 is 17 amino acids. The junction had 8 bases not matched to a gene; V was cut back by 3 bases and J by 0 bases. In DNA, the CDR3 is TGTGCCAGTAGTATGACGGGCGGGGGTCTAGCCAAAAACATTCAGTACTTC. Amino acids: CASSMTGGGLAKNIQYF.

The V and J genes are TRBV5-1 and TRBJ1-2; 10 bases align to TRBD1. The V gene end was trimmed by 4 bases and the J gene end by 5 bases; junction bases not matched to a gene: 8. Germline loops: CDR1 SGHRS, CDR2 YFSETQ. There are 15 residues in the CDR3. The CDR3 reads CASSPATGGGYGYTF. The DNA of the CDR3 is TGCGCCAGCAGCCCCGCGACAGGGGGCGGGTATGGCTACACCTTC.

V usage is TRBV3-1 (or the pseudogene TRBV3-2) and J usage is TRBJ1-5, with D perhaps matching TRBD1 (5 bases). Trimming took off 0 bases at V and 13 bases at J, with 16 bases between the two ends. The germline V gene has CDR1 LGHDT and CDR2 YNNKEL (reference sequence). This CDR3 has 14 residues. CDR3 sequence: CASSQDWGDALQHF. CDR3 bases: TGTGCCAGCAGCCAAGATTGGGGGGACGCCCTTCAGCATTTT.

The rearrangement joins TRBV6-5 to TRBJ2-3; 7 positions agree with TRBD1. The CDR3 extends over 13 amino acids. Germline V gives CDR1 MNHEY, CDR2 SVGAGI. The V gene end was trimmed by 6 bases and the J gene end by 7 bases; junction bases not matched to a gene: 7. This CDR3 reads CASRGTERNTQYF. DNA of the CDR3: TGTGCCAGCAGGGGGACAGAGCGGAATACGCAGTATTTT.

This clone was seen a few times. The chain carries TRBV6-1 and TRBJ1-2; D is perhaps TRBD1 (5 bases). CDR1 MNHNS and CDR2 SASEGT come from the germline V gene. The CDR3 sequence is 14 residues long. V was pared by 3 bases and J by 4 bases, with 12 bases between. CDR3 region: CASSDRDRVYGYTF. The CDR3 nucleotides read TGTGCCAGCAGTGACAGGGATCGGGTCTATGGCTACACCTTC.

This chain's CDR3 is CASSLGGSTDTQYF. CDR3 in DNA: TGCGCCAGCAGCTTAGGGGGGAGCACAGATACGCAGTATTTT. The chain joins TRBV5-1 to TRBJ2-3, with D perhaps assigned TRBD1 or TRBD2 (6 bases each). This CDR3 is built from 14 residues. Germline CDR1 and CDR2: SGHRS and YFSETQ. Trimming shortened V by 2 bases and J by 0 bases, and 7 bases separated the two germline ends.

The V and J genes are TRBV7-8 and TRBJ2-7; 8 nucleotides match TRBD1. The germline V gene encodes CDR1 SGHVS and CDR2 FQNEAQ. The CDR3 runs to 14 residues. The J segment lost 2 bases and the V segment lost 3 bases, leaving 3 bases of the junction unmatched. The DNA for the CDR3 is TGTGCCAGCAGCTTGGGACAGGTGACCTACGAGCAGTACGTC. Translating it yields CASSLGQVTYEQYV.

V usage is TRBV2 and J usage is TRBJ2-2; TRBD1 matches 10 bases. Germline CDR1 and CDR2: SNHLY and FYNNEI. This CDR3 contains 16 residues. Trimming took 7 bases from V and 3 from J; bases not matched to a gene: 8. DNA of the CDR3: TGTGCCAGCACTCTGACAGGGGGCGTTTACACCGGGGAGCTGTTTTTT. Amino acids: CASTLTGGVYTGELFF.

This clone occurred once. This rearrangement joins TRBV29-1 to TRBJ2-3; 11 positions agree with TRBD2. Germline trimming cut 5 bases from V and 5 bases from J; bases unmatched to any gene: 6. The CDR3 contains 14 residues. Germline V gene data show CDR1 as SQVTM and CDR2 as ANQGSEA. This CDR3 is CSVSLGTSGDTQYF. DNA for the CDR3: TGCAGCGTTTCCCTTGGGACTAGCGGAGATACGCAGTATTTT.

This clone has only one observation. This chain uses TRBV27 with TRBJ1-2, with D possibly being TRBD1 (6 bases). This CDR3 spans 16 amino acids. V was cut by 6 bases and J by 4 bases, with 21 bases left in between. Germline V lookup: CDR1 MNHEY, CDR2 SMNVEV (reference sequence). CDR3 nucleotides: TGTGCCAGCAGCTCTCAGGAGGCAGGGGATGGCTATGGCTACACCTTC. This encodes CASSSQEAGDGYGYTF.

This clone was seen a handful of times. The chain combines TRBV5-4 with TRBJ1-2; D might be TRBD1 (6 bases). The CDR3 is made up of 15 amino acids. V lost 6 bases and J 4 bases, leaving 19 bases between the germline ends. The germline V gene encodes CDR1 SGHNT and CDR2 YYREEE (reference sequence). The CDR3 is CASKLESGTTYGYTF. The DNA for the CDR3 is TGTGCCAGCAAATTAGAGTCTGGGACAACCTATGGCTACACCTTC.

V usage is TRBV27 and J usage is TRBJ2-7, with D unclear. The ends were cut back, 7 bases at V and 5 bases at J, with 9 bases in the middle. CDR1 MNHEY and CDR2 SMNVEV come from the germline V gene (reference sequence). The CDR3 loop spans 11 amino acids. The CDR3 DNA sequence: TGTGCCAGCAAAATTGGAGACGAGCAGTACTTC. As protein: CASKIGDEQYF.

The J gene is TRBJ1-4, the V gene TRBV19; the match to TRBD1 covers 7 bases. The V segment lost 5 bases and the J segment 8 bases; nucleotides outside the gene matches: 11. CDR1 LNHDA and CDR2 SQIVND come from the germline V gene (reference sequence). This CDR3 has 15 amino acids. CDR3 nucleotide sequence: TGTGCCAGTAGTGACACGGGGCCAGGGGGGGAAAAACTGTTTTTT. It is translated as CASSDTGPGGEKLFF. The full variable domain, its missing parts supplied by reference TRBV19 and TRBJ1-4, is DGGITQSPKYLFRKEGQNVTLSCEQNLNHDAMYWYRQDPGQGLRLIYYSQIVNDFQKGDIAEGYSVSREKKESFPLTVTSAQKNPTAFYLCASSDTGPGGEKLFFGSGTQLSVL.

This clone was seen more than once but under ten times. The chain's CDR3 is CASSQEGSGGELFF. CDR3 coding DNA: TGCGCCAGCAGCCAAGAGGGATCGGGCGGGGAGCTGTTTTTT. The chain links TRBV4-1 to TRBJ2-2; D unresolved. Deletions cut 0 bases from V and 7 bases from J, with 9 bases between. The CDR3 consists of 14 residues. Germline lookup yields CDR1 MGHRA and CDR2 YSYEKL.

This chain links TRBV27 with TRBJ2-6; no clear D. V shed 3 bases and J shed 0 bases, with 3 bases lying between them. The germline gives CDR1 MNHEY, CDR2 SMNVEV (reference sequence). The CDR3 extends over 14 amino acids. The CDR3 protein is CASSFLSGANVLTF. In DNA, the CDR3 is TGTGCCAGCAGTTTTCTCTCTGGGGCCAACGTCCTGACTTTC.